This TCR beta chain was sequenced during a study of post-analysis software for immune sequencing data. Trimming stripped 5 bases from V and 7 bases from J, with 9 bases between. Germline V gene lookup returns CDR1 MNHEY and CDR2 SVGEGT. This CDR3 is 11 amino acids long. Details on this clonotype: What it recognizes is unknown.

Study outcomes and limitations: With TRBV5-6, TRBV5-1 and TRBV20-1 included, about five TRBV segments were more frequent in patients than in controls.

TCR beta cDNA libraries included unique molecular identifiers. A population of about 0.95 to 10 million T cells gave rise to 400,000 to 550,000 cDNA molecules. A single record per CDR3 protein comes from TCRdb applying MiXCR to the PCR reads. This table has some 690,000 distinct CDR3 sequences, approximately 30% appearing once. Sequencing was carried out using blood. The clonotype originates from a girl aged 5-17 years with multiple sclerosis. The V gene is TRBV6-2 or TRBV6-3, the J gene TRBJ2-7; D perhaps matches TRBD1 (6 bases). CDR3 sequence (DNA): TGTGCCAGCAGTAGGGACACGGAGCAGTACTTC. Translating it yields CASSRDTEQYF.